This T cell receptor (beta chain) was retrieved from a study of identical twins (dated by TCRdb to the mid-2010s). Background on the whole study: To test whether fetal clonotypes persist, the study used deep sequencing on TCR alpha and beta repertoires from monozygotic twins, unrelated adults of various ages, and cord blood. To rule out contamination, replicate twin experiments were performed at different times with different library preparation protocols. Beyond this particular receptor, the publication reports: Because the same donors could not be followed over many years, the conclusions relied on cross-sectional statistical analysis. In beta out-of-frame sequences, excess twin sharing was weaker, because having fewer shared sequences lowered the signal-to-noise ratio. Out-of-frame TCR alpha sharing in monozygotic twins was systematically underestimated by recombination models, whereas sharing between unrelated individuals was in agreement with the recombination models. Compared with coincidental sharing between unrelated individuals, out-of-frame TCR alpha sequences shared between twins showed an excess of sequences with low generation probability. Fewer insertions were carried by abundant cord blood beta clonotypes; a weaker similar trend was observed in young adult naive repertoires, while no such trend was observed in memory repertoires. Zero-insertion analyses could be partly confounded by invariant T cells such as MAIT and iNKT, although diverse VJ usage argued against such confounding for most clonotypes.

Every donor was a healthy Caucasian. CDR3 length: 16 amino acids, cysteine to phenylalanine. Kept here is only the CDR3 DNA, which spans 48 bases and is read in frame from base 1. Reading the germline V gene gives CDR1 SGHRS and CDR2 YFSETQ. The sample holds a few counts of this clonotype. No antigen is known for it. Base qualities were left out, and no much larger clone turns up one base away. Receptors were amplified or captured by 5' RACE. TCRdb lists the instrument as Illumina HiSeq 2000. Template switching added a universal primer binding site, and the final cDNA carried a unique molecular identifier that allowed TCR cDNA molecules to be counted accurately. First-strand cDNA for TCR alpha and beta chains was synthesized from specific primers in the conserved constant-segment region. To control for contamination, each cDNA library was double barcoded with a SMART-Mk sample barcode plus Illumina barcodes. Two successive PCR steps introduced TruSeq adapter sequences along with Illumina sample barcodes. The Illumina HiSeq platform was used with custom primers to sequence TCR alpha and beta cDNA libraries. On the study's bioinformatics: MiGEC was used to process raw reads and extract unique molecular identifiers, and MiXCR was used to find CDR3 positions. For each individual, recombination models were inferred using an EM algorithm with the repgenHMM and IGoR tools. The tcR package in R was used for shared clonotype analysis, with sharing normalized by the product of cloneset sizes. Out-of-frame nonproductive sequences were analyzed to study raw recombination free of thymic and clonal selection effects. TCRdb cleaned the public reads at Q25 with fastp, built clones with MiXCR and kept in-frame beta chains. Rows merge per CDR3 protein into single entries with the most common DNA and genes. For this entry, the V and J calls and clone size follow TCRdb and not the study's own pipeline. The sample yields more than 1.5 million distinct CDR3 sequences; 32% were counted once. The ten largest clones add up to roughly 0.3% of the sample.

Recombination linked TRBV5-1 to TRBJ2-7, with the identity of the D gene unclear. The tail of the sequence fits TRBJ2-4 better, so the J call may be wrong. The clonotype originates from a newborn girl in good health. The source material was cord blood. The DNA sequence is as follows: TGCGCCAGCAGCTTGGGGCAGCGCCTGGCCAAAAACATTCAGTACTTC. Protein translation: CASSLGQRLAKNIQYF.